Listed here are 4 T cell receptor beta chains from one sample, sequenced in a study of blood T cell repertoires in COVID-19. Clones were read by immunoSEQ multiplex PCR, and TCRdb kept only the in-frame ones, dropping some. Found here are about 98,000 clones, 87% of them singletons; the top ten hold 4% to 5.5%. The sample consisted of peripheral blood. Receptor source: a man aged 65 to 85 with acute or convalescent COVID-19.

The gene calls are TRBV5-1 and TRBJ1-2, with 10 bases identical to TRBD1. Germline CDR1 is SGHRS and CDR2 is YFSETQ. CDR3 length: 15 amino acids. J lost 4 bases, V lost 0 bases, and 3 bases had no gene match. The CDR3 is CASSLEGQGSYGYTF. The CDR3 DNA reads TGCGCCAGCAGCTTGGAGGGACAGGGGAGCTATGGCTACACCTTC.

V usage is TRBV30 and J usage is TRBJ1-1; D is undetermined. The CDR3 sequence is 12 residues long. Germline CDR1 is GTSNPN and CDR2 is SVGIG (reference sequence). V gave up 0 bases and J gave up 3 bases, with 5 bases separating them. As DNA, the CDR3 is TGTGCCTGGAGTGTGGAGGACACTGAAGCTTTCTTT. Its protein product is CAWSVEDTEAFF.

The chain carries TRBV5-1 and TRBJ2-3; the D is unclear. The germline gives CDR1 SGHRS, CDR2 YFSETQ. Trimming stripped 5 bases from V and 5 bases from J, with 6 bases between. This CDR3 is 11 amino acids long. Here the CDR3 reads CASRLEDTQYF. CDR3 coding DNA: TGCGCCAGCAGATTAGAAGATACGCAGTATTTT.

The CDR3 spells CASSWTGGNTEAFF. As DNA, the CDR3 is TGCGCCAGCAGCTGGACAGGTGGGAACACTGAAGCTTTCTTT. The V gene is TRBV5-1, the J gene TRBJ1-1; TRBD1 aligns across 7 bases. The junction had 3 bases not matched to a gene; V was cut back by 3 bases and J by 1 base. CDR3 length: 14 amino acids. The germline gives CDR1 SGHRS, CDR2 YFSETQ.